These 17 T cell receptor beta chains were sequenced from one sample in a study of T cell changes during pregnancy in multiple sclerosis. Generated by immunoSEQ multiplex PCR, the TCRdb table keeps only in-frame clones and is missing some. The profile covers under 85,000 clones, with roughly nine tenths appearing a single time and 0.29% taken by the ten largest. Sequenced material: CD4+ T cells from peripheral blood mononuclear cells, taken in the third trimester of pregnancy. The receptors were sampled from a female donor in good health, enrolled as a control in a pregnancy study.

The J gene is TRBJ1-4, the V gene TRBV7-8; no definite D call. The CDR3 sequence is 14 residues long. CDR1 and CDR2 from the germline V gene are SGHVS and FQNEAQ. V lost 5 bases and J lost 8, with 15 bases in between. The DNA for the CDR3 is TGTGCCAGCAGCCCCGGAGGGTTACGGGAAAAACTGTTTTTT. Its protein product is CASSPGGLREKLFF.

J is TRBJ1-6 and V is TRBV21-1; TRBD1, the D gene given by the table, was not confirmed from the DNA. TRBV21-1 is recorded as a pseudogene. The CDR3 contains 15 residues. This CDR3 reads CASSPNFLQGPPLHF. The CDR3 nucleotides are TGTGCCAGCAGTCCGAATTTTCTACAGGGGCCACCCCTCCACTTT.

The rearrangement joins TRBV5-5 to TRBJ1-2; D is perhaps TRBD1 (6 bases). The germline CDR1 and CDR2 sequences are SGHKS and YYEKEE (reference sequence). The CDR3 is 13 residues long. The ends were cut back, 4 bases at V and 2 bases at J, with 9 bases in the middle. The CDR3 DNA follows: TGTGCCAGCAGCCTAGGACAGAACTATGGCTACACCTTC. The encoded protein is CASSLGQNYGYTF. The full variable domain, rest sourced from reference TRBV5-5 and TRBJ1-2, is DAGVTQSPTHLIKTRGQQVTLRCSPISGHKSVSWYQQVLGQGPQFIFQYYEKEERGRGNFPDRFSARQFPNYSSELNVNALLLGDSALYLCASSLGQNYGYTFGSGTRLTVV.

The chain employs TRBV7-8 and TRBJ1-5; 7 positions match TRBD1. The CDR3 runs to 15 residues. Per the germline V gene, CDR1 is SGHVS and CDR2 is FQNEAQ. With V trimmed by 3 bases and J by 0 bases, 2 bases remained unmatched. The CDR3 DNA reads TGTGCCAGCAGCTTGGGGACAGCTAGCAATCAGCCCCAGCATTTT. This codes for CASSLGTASNQPQHF.

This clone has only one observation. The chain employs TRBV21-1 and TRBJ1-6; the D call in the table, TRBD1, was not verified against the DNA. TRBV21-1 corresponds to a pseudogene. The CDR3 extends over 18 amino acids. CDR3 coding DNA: TGTGCCAGCAGCAAAGCCGACACCATGAGCTCCTATAATTCACCCCTCCACTTT. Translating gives CASSKADTMSSYNSPLHF.

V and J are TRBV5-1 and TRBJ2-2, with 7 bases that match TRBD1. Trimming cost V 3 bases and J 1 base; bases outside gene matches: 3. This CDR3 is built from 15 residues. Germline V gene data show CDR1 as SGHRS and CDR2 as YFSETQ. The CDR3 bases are TGCGCCAGCAGCTACAGGACAGGGAACACCGGGGAGCTGTTTTTT. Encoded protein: CASSYRTGNTGELFF.

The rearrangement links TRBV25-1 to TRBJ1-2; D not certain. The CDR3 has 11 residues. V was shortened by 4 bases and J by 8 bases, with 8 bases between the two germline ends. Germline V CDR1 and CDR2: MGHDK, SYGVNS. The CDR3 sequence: CASSVGEGYTF. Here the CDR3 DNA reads TGTGCCAGCAGTGTTGGGGAGGGCTACACCTTC.

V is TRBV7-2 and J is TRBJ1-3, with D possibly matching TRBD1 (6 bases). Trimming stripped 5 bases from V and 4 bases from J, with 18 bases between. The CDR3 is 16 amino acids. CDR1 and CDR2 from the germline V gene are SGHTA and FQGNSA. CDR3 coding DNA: TGTGCCAGCAGCCCCGGGCAGGGGAATACCGGAAACACCATATATTTT. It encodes CASSPGQGNTGNTIYF.

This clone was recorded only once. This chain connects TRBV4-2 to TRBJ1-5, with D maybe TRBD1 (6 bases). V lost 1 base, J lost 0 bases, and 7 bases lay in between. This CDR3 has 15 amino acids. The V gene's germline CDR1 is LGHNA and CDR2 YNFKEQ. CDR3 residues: CASSQADSSNQPQHF. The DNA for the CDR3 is TGTGCCAGCAGCCAAGCGGACAGTAGCAATCAGCCCCAGCATTTT.

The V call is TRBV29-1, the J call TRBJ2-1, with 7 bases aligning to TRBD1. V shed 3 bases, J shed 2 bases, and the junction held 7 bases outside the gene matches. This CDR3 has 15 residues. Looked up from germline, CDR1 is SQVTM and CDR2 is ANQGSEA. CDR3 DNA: TGCAGCGTTGATGGGGACAGTGTGACCTACAATGAGCAGTTCTTC. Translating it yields CSVDGDSVTYNEQFF.

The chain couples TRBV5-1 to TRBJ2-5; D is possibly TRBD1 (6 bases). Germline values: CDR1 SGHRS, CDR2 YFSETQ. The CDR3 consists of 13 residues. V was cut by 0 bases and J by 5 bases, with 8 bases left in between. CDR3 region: CASSLGGQETQYF. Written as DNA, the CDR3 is TGCGCCAGCAGCTTGGGGGGGCAGGAGACCCAGTACTTC.

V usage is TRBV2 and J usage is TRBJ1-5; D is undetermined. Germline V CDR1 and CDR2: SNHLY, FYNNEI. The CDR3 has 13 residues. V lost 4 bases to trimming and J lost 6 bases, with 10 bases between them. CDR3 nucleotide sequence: TGTGCCAGCAGTGCTCGGGATACTCAGCCCCAGCATTTT. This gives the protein CASSARDTQPQHF.

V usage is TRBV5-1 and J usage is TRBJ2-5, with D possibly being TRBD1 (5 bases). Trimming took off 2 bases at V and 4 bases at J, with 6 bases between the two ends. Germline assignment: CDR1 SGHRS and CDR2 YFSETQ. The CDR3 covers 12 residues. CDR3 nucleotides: TGCGCCAGCAGCTTTCAGGGAGAGACCCAGTACTTC. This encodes CASSFQGETQYF.

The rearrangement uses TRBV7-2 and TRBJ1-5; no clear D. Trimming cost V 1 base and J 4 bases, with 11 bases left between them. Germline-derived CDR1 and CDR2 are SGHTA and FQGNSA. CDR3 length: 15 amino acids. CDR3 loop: CASSLGAGSNQPQHF. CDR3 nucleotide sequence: TGTGCCAGCAGCTTAGGTGCGGGCAGTAATCAGCCCCAGCATTTT.

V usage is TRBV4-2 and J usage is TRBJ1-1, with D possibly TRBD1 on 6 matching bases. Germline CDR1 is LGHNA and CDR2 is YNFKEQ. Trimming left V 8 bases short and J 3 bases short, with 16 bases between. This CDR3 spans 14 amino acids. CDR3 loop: CASYTGEGDTEAFF. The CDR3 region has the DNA TGTGCCAGCTATACCGGGGAGGGGGACACTGAAGCTTTCTTT.

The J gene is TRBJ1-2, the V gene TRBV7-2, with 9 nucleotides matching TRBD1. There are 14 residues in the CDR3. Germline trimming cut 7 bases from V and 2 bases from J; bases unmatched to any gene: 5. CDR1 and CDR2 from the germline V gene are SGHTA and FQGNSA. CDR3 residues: CASTRTGENYGYTF. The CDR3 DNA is TGTGCCAGCACGAGGACAGGGGAGAACTATGGCTACACCTTC. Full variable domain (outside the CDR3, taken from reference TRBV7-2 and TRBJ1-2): GAGVSQSPSNKVTEKGKDVELRCDPISGHTALYWYRQSLGQGLEFLIYFQGNSAPDKSGLPSDRFSAERTGGSVSTLTIQRTQQEDSAVYLCASTRTGENYGYTFGSGTRLTVV.

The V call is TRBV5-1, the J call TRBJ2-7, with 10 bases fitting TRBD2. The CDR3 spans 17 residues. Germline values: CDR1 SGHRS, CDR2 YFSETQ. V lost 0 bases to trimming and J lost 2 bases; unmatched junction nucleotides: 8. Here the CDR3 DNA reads TGCGCCAGCAGCTTGGTAGCACTAGCGGGGAATCCCTACGAGCAGTACTTC. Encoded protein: CASSLVALAGNPYEQYF.